Below, 32 T cell receptor beta chains from the same sample are listed, as sequenced in a study of blood T cell repertoires in COVID-19. This table comes from immunoSEQ multiplex PCR, and its TCRdb copy is limited to in-frame clones, with some not included. The sample yields roughly 150,000 clones, 84% seen once. The sample consisted of PBMCs or T cells enriched from blood (not recorded which). Receptor source: a woman under 30 who had been exposed to COVID-19.

The table lists this clone with a count of one. The rearrangement links TRBV6-5 to TRBJ1-3, with TRBD1 as a possible D gene (6 bases). Trimming took 5 bases from V and 3 from J, leaving 11 bases between them. This CDR3 is built from 14 residues. Germline V gene data show CDR1 as MNHEY and CDR2 as SVGAGI. For the CDR3, the DNA is TGTGCCAGCAGTATGTCCAGGGGTGGAAACACCATATATTTT. The encoded protein is CASSMSRGGNTIYF.

The rearrangement joins TRBV13 to TRBJ2-7; D might be TRBD1 (6 bases). V was shortened by 4 bases and J by 2 bases, with 9 bases between the two germline ends. The CDR3 is 13 amino acids. CDR1 is PRHDT and CDR2 is FYEKMQ in the germline V gene (reference sequence). The CDR3 DNA follows: TGTGCCAGCAGCTGGGGACAAACCTACGAGCAGTACTTC. Amino acids: CASSWGQTYEQYF.

The CDR3 reads CASSFNREETQYF. CDR3 nucleotides: TGTGCCAGCAGCTTCAACAGGGAAGAGACCCAGTACTTC. V gene TRBV7-9 combines with J gene TRBJ2-5; D is perhaps TRBD1 (6 bases). The CDR3 totals 13 residues. CDR1 and CDR2 (germline): SEHNR, FQNEAQ (reference sequence). With 3 bases removed from V and 3 bases from J, the gap between germline ends came to 8 bases.

The genes are TRBV5-5 and TRBJ2-7, with TRBD1 matching 8 bases. The CDR3 covers 15 residues. Germline V gene lookup returns CDR1 SGHKS and CDR2 YYEKEE (reference sequence). With 1 base clipped from V and 0 bases from J, the junction kept 3 bases outside the gene matches. The CDR3 DNA reads TGTGCCAGCAGCTTGTGGGACAGGCCCTCCTACGAGCAGTACTTC. It translates to CASSLWDRPSYEQYF.

The rearrangement links TRBV7-6 to TRBJ2-1, with 7 bases aligning to TRBD2. The CDR3 runs to 16 residues. The V segment lost 6 bases and the J segment 2 bases; nucleotides outside the gene matches: 10. CDR1 is SGHVS and CDR2 is FNYEAQ in the germline V gene. The CDR3 spells CASSRGESRAYNEQFF. Here the CDR3 DNA reads TGTGCCAGCAGTCGGGGGGAAAGTAGAGCCTACAATGAGCAGTTCTTC.

The chain is built from TRBV6-1 and TRBJ1-5; D unresolved. Trimming took 3 bases from V and 9 from J, leaving 9 bases between them. Germline CDR1 is MNHNS and CDR2 is SASEGT. This CDR3 region has 12 residues. The CDR3 region is CASSDLSSPQHF. The CDR3 region has the DNA TGTGCCAGCAGTGACCTAAGCTCGCCCCAGCATTTT.

The chain carries TRBV20-1 and TRBJ1-3, with D unclear. V was clipped by 2 bases and J by 8 bases, with 7 bases between them. The CDR3 extends over 11 amino acids. Germline CDR1 is DFQATT and CDR2 is SNEGSKA (reference sequence). CDR3 sequence: CSARSLHTIYF. DNA of the CDR3: TGCAGTGCTAGATCACTACACACCATATATTTT.

The chain couples TRBV7-2 to TRBJ2-2; weak D call: TRBD2 (6 bases). The germline V and J ends were trimmed by 2 bases and 2 bases, with 12 bases remaining between them. The CDR3 consists of 16 residues. In germline, CDR1 is SGHTA, CDR2 FQGNSA. In DNA form, the CDR3 reads TGTGCCAGCAGCTTATTAGCGGAGGGTAACACCGGGGAGCTGTTTTTT. It translates to CASSLLAEGNTGELFF.

This chain uses TRBV5-5 with TRBJ1-1, with D tentatively TRBD1 (5 bases). The V end lost 3 bases, the J end lost 2 bases, and 11 bases lay between the germline ends. This CDR3 contains 14 residues. CDR1 and CDR2 (germline): SGHKS, YYEKEE (reference sequence). The CDR3 DNA is TGTGCCAGCAGCTCCAGGGATGTCAACACTGAAGCTTTCTTT. Translation gives CASSSRDVNTEAFF.

The chain combines TRBV7-9 with TRBJ1-3, with 7 bases fitting TRBD1. CDR3 length: 15 residues. Trimming took 5 bases from V and 0 from J; bases not matched to a gene: 4. Germline values: CDR1 SEHNR, CDR2 FQNEAQ (reference sequence). The CDR3 DNA follows: TGTGCCAGCAGCAGCGGACAGGCCTCTGGAAACACCATATATTTT. This codes for CASSSGQASGNTIYF.

CDR3 DNA sequence: TGTGCCAGTAGAGGGGGACTACCCTATGGCTACACCTTC. The encoded protein is CASRGGLPYGYTF. The V gene is TRBV19, the J gene TRBJ1-2; D may be TRBD1 (6 bases). Germline V gene sequence: CDR1 LNHDA, CDR2 SQIVND (reference sequence). With 6 bases removed from V and 4 bases from J, the gap between germline ends came to 12 bases. The CDR3 length is 13 residues.

V and J are TRBV15 and TRBJ1-5, with D perhaps matching TRBD1 (6 bases). With 1 base removed from V and 2 bases from J, the gap between germline ends came to 12 bases. The CDR3 spans 16 residues. CDR1 and CDR2 (germline): LNHNV, YYDKDF (reference sequence). The CDR3 sequence is CATSRGGRRGNQPQHF. The CDR3 nucleotides read TGTGCCACCAGCAGAGGGGGGCGCCGGGGCAATCAGCCCCAGCATTTT.

Turning to this clone: The DNA is left out, because the CDR3 cannot be placed on it with certainty; the CDR3 is given as TCRdb lists it. This chain's CDR3 is CASSYSGLGEFARGTF. The rearrangement uses TRBV6-5 and TRBJ1-2; the table's D call TRBD1 went unverified against the DNA. Counting both end residues, the CDR3 totals 16 amino acids. Per germline, CDR1 MNHEY and CDR2 SVGAGI.

The gene calls are TRBV28 and TRBJ1-3; a weak D match, TRBD1 (6 bases). CDR1 and CDR2 (germline): MDHEN, SYDVKM. The V end was cut by 9 bases, the J end by 4 bases, with 10 bases between. This CDR3 has 12 residues. The CDR3 DNA sequence: TGTGCCAGTCGAACAGGGGGAAACACCATATATTTT. It is translated as CASRTGGNTIYF.

In this sample, this clone turned up a few times. V and J are TRBV13 and TRBJ1-1; 7 bases align to TRBD1. The V and J ends lost 1 base and 11 bases, in that order; junction bases with no gene match: 10. This CDR3 comprises 14 residues. Germline CDR1 PRHDT, CDR2 FYEKMQ (reference sequence). CDR3 in DNA: TGTGCCAGCAGCTTAGAAGGTGGGACAGCCGGGGCTTTCTTT. Amino acid sequence: CASSLEGGTAGAFF.

The rearrangement joins TRBV19 to TRBJ1-1, with TRBD1 matching over 10 bases. The length of the CDR3 is 16 residues. After removal of 5 bases from V and 4 bases from J, the junction contained 10 bases not matched to a gene. From germline, CDR1 is LNHDA and CDR2 SQIVND (reference sequence). CDR3 sequence: CASSASDRGQFTEAFF. CDR3 in DNA: TGTGCCAGTAGTGCCTCAGACAGGGGGCAGTTCACTGAAGCTTTCTTT.

The chain couples TRBV24-1 to TRBJ1-4, with 10 positions matching TRBD1. Unmatched junction bases numbered 4, after V lost 4 bases and J lost 6 bases. The CDR3 is made up of 15 amino acids. Germline assignment: CDR1 KGHDR and CDR2 SFDVKD. CDR3: CATSDKGTGDEKLFF. The CDR3 coding sequence is TGTGCCACCAGTGACAAAGGGACAGGGGATGAAAAACTGTTTTTT.

The gene calls are TRBV27 and TRBJ2-5; 9 bases map to TRBD1. The CDR3 is made up of 18 amino acids. CDR1 is MNHEY, CDR2 SMNVEV, per germline (reference sequence). With V trimmed by 6 bases and J by 2 bases, 16 bases remained unmatched. The CDR3 nucleotides read TGTGCCAGCAGACCCGGACAGGGGAGCGGGTTAGGGCAAGAGACCCAGTACTTC. Protein sequence: CASRPGQGSGLGQETQYF.

The V call is TRBV7-2, the J call TRBJ1-5; D possibly corresponds to TRBD1 (6 bases). CDR1 and CDR2 (germline): SGHTA, FQGNSA. V was clipped by 1 base and J by 6 bases, with 19 bases between them. CDR3 length equals 17 residues. The chain's CDR3 is CASSLVHQGSSSQPQHF. CDR3 bases: TGTGCCAGCAGCTTAGTCCATCAGGGGAGTTCGAGTCAGCCCCAGCATTTT.

The V call is TRBV20-1, the J call TRBJ1-2; TRBD1 is a possible D gene (6 bases). Trimming took off 3 bases at V and 5 bases at J, with 16 bases between the two ends. Germline V lookup: CDR1 DFQATT, CDR2 SNEGSKA (reference sequence). This CDR3 region has 14 residues. CDR3 DNA: TGCAGTGCTAGTCCGCCAGGGACAAATTATGGCTACACCTTC. Translated: CSASPPGTNYGYTF.

V is TRBV27 and J is TRBJ2-5; TRBD1 matches 8 bases. V shed 6 bases and J 4 bases; nucleotides not matched to a gene: 10. The germline V gene encodes CDR1 MNHEY and CDR2 SMNVEV (reference sequence). The CDR3 loop spans 15 amino acids. This CDR3 reads CASSPRTGKAETQYF. CDR3 DNA: TGTGCCAGCAGCCCTCGGACAGGGAAAGCAGAGACCCAGTACTTC.

This clone was observed once. The chain carries TRBV5-1 and TRBJ2-1, with a tentative D call TRBD2 (6 bases). The CDR3 length is 14 residues. Germline V gene data show CDR1 as SGHRS and CDR2 as YFSETQ. V shed 7 bases and J shed 0 bases, with 11 bases lying between them. CDR3 loop: CASRRTTSYNEQFF. The CDR3 bases are TGCGCCAGCCGCCGGACTACCTCCTACAATGAGCAGTTCTTC. Full variable domain (rest looked up from reference TRBV5-1 and TRBJ2-1): KAGVTQTPRYLIKTRGQQVTLSCSPISGHRSVSWYQQTPGQGLQFLFEYFSETQRNKGNFPGRFSGRQFSNSRSEMNVSTLELGDSALYLCASRRTTSYNEQFFGPGTRLTVL.

The chain is built from TRBV5-5 and TRBJ1-2, with D possibly matching TRBD1 (6 bases). Per the germline V gene, CDR1 is SGHKS and CDR2 is YYEKEE (reference sequence). This CDR3 is 15 amino acids long. The ends were cut back, 0 bases at V and 5 bases at J, with 14 bases in the middle. CDR3 bases: TGTGCCAGCAGCTTGGTCCACAGGGAGATTTATGGCTACACCTTC. Its protein is CASSLVHREIYGYTF.

The chain uses TRBV27 and TRBJ1-1, with D maybe TRBD1 (6 bases). CDR3 length: 14 residues. Germline assignment: CDR1 MNHEY and CDR2 SMNVEV (reference sequence). With 3 bases removed from V and 4 bases from J, the gap between germline ends came to 12 bases. The CDR3 DNA reads as TGTGCCAGCAGTTTGGGGGGGCGCGGCACTGAAGCTTTCTTT. It specifies CASSLGGRGTEAFF.

The chain employs TRBV18 and TRBJ2-1; weak D call: TRBD2 (5 bases). Germline CDR1 reads KGHSH; CDR2 reads LQKENI. V lost 3 bases, J lost 4 bases, and 7 bases lay in between. The CDR3 is made up of 13 amino acids. Written as DNA, the CDR3 is TGTGCCAGCTCACCGGGAGATTACAATGAGCAGTTCTTC. Amino acids: CASSPGDYNEQFF.

The chain joins TRBV7-6 to TRBJ1-1, with TRBD1 matching over 9 bases. Germline assignment: CDR1 SGHVS and CDR2 FNYEAQ. V lost 5 bases and J lost 4; bases outside the gene matches: 2. The CDR3 consists of 13 residues. CDR3 nucleotide sequence: TGTGCCAGCAGCGGGACAGGGACCACTGAAGCTTTCTTT. Its translation: CASSGTGTTEAFF. Drawing the rest from reference TRBV7-6 and TRBJ1-1, the complete variable domain is GAGVSQSPRYKVTKRGQDVALRCDPISGHVSLYWYRQALGQGPEFLTYFNYEAQQDKSGLPNDRFSAERPEGSISTLTIQRTEQRDSAMYRCASSGTGTTEAFFGQGTRLTVV.

V is TRBV25-1 and J is TRBJ2-1, with TRBD1 identical over 9 bases. The CDR3 is made up of 17 amino acids. Unmatched junction bases numbered 12, after V lost 0 bases and J lost 9 bases. CDR1 and CDR2 from the germline V gene are MGHDK and SYGVNS. CDR3 protein: CASSEYKTGGVWGEQFF. CDR3 bases: TGTGCCAGCAGTGAATACAAGACAGGGGGGGTGTGGGGTGAGCAGTTCTTC.

The rearrangement joins TRBV28 to TRBJ2-3, with D perhaps TRBD2 (6 bases). V lost 4 bases and J 3 bases, leaving 14 bases between the germline ends. Germline V gene data show CDR1 as MDHEN and CDR2 as SYDVKM. This CDR3 has 15 residues. The CDR3 coding sequence is TGTGCCAGCAGTTCCACCGGGACTTGGACAGATACGCAGTATTTT. This sequence encodes CASSSTGTWTDTQYF.

J is TRBJ2-4 and V is TRBV28; D is perhaps TRBD2 (6 bases). The CDR3 length is 17 residues. Trimming pared 3 bases from V and 0 bases from J, leaving 15 bases between. Germline-derived CDR1 and CDR2 are MDHEN and SYDVKM. CDR3 amino acids: CASSLAGGKLAKNIQYF. The CDR3 region has the DNA TGTGCCAGCAGTTTGGCGGGCGGGAAACTAGCCAAAAACATTCAGTACTTC.

The chain couples TRBV6-2 or TRBV6-3 to TRBJ1-1; TRBD1 matches 7 bases. Germline V gene sequence: CDR1 MNHEY, CDR2 SVGEGT. J lost 3 bases, V lost 5 bases, and 18 bases had no gene match. The CDR3 is made up of 18 amino acids. The CDR3 coding sequence is TGTGCCAGCAGTCTGGTTCAAGGTCCGCTAAGGGGGCACACTGAAGCTTTCTTT. It specifies CASSLVQGPLRGHTEAFF.

This rearrangement joins TRBV5-6 to TRBJ1-1; no definite D call. V was cut by 0 bases and J by 4 bases, with 13 bases left in between. Germline lookup yields CDR1 SGHDT and CDR2 YYEEEE. The CDR3 totals 15 residues. The DNA of the CDR3 is TGTGCCAGCAGCTTGGGTGTGAAGTTGAGCACTGAAGCTTTCTTT. Its protein product is CASSLGVKLSTEAFF. The complete variable domain, with remaining parts taken from reference TRBV5-6 and TRBJ1-1, reads DAGVTQSPTHLIKTRGQQVTLRCSPKSGHDTVSWYQQALGQGPQFIFQYYEEEERQRGNFPDRFSGHQFPNYSSELNVNALLLGDSALYLCASSLGVKLSTEAFFGQGTRLTVV.

The chain joins TRBV14 to TRBJ1-2; 8 positions match TRBD1. V shed 2 bases, J shed 4 bases, and the junction held 6 bases outside the gene matches. The CDR3 spans 15 residues. Germline loops: CDR1 SGHDN, CDR2 FVKESK. The CDR3 DNA follows: TGTGCCAGCAGCCAAAGAACAGGGGGGCTCTATGGCTACACCTTC. Translating gives CASSQRTGGLYGYTF.